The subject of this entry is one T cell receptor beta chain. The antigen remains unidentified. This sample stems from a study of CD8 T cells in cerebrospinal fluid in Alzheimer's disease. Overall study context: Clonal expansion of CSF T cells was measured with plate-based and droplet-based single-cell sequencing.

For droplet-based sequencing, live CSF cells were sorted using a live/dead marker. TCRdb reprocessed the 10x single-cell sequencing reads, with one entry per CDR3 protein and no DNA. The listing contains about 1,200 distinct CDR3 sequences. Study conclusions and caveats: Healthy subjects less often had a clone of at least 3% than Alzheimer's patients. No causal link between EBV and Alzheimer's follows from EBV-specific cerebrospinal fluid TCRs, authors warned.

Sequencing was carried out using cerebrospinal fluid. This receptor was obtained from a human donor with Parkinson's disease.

The CDR3 spells CASSQVGQDTEAFF. This sequence joins TRBV4-2 and TRBJ1-1; TCRdb lists TRBD1, though no DNA is available to test this call. The CDR3 consists of 14 residues. Germline V lookup: CDR1 LGHNA, CDR2 YNFKEQ.